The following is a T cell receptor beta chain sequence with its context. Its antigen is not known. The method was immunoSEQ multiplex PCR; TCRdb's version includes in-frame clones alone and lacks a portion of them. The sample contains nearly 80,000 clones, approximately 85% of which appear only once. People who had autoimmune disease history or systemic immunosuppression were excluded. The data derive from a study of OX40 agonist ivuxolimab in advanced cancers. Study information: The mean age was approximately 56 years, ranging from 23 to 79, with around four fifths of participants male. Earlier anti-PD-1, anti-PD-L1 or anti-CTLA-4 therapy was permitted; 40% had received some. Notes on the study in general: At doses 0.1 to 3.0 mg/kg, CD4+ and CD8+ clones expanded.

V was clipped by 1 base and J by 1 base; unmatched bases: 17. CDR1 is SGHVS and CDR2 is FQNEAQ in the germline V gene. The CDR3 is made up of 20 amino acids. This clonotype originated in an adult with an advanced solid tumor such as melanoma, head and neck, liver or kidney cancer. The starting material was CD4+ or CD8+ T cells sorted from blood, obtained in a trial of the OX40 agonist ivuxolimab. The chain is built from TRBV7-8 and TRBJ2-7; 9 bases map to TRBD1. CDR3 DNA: TGTGCCAGCAGCTTAGAGGAACGGGACAGGGCCGACTCCTTGTCCTACGAGCAGTACTTC. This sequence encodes CASSLEERDRADSLSYEQYF.